These T cell receptor beta chains were read from a single sample in a study of blood T cell repertoires in COVID-19. Only in-frame clones appear in the TCRdb table, and some are missing; sequencing was by immunoSEQ multiplex PCR. Seen here are 350,000 or so clones, about nine tenths observed once, and the top ten hold approximately 4.1%. Sequenced input: peripheral blood. These receptors originate from a woman aged 55-70 years with COVID-19, enrolled during active disease. Both conserved end residues are part of each CDR3. The D gene is left open where the match is weak. The size of a clone is reported for some rows only, either as once, few or many, or as a class for expanded clones.

V: TRBV19
size: -
J: TRBJ2-5
D: TRBD1
DNA: TGTGCCAGTAGTTCGGACAGGGGAGGGCTAGAGACCCAGTACTTC
CDR3: CASSSDRGGLETQYF

V: TRBV3-1/TRBV3-2
size: few
J: TRBJ1-5
D: -
DNA: TGTGCCAGCGGGGCAGCACTCAATCAGCCCCAGCATTTT
CDR3: CASGAALNQPQHF

V: TRBV18
size: -
J: TRBJ2-3
D: TRBD2
DNA: TGTGCCAGCTCCGGGACTACTTCCACAGATACGCAGTATTTT
CDR3: CASSGTTSTDTQYF

V: TRBV29-1
size: -
J: TRBJ2-6
D: -
DNA: TGCAGCGTTGATTGGAGCTCTGGGGCCAACGTCCTGACTTTC
CDR3: CSVDWSSGANVLTF

V: TRBV2
size: -
J: TRBJ1-4
D: TRBD1
DNA: TGTGCCAGCAGAAGGGCAGGGGGCCTGACTAATGAAAAACTGTTTTTT
CDR3: CASRRAGGLTNEKLFF

V: TRBV2
size: -
J: TRBJ1-3
D: -
DNA: TGTGCCAGCAGCGTAGGGGACAACTCTGGAAACACCATATATTTT
CDR3: CASSVGDNSGNTIYF

V: TRBV6-1
size: -
J: TRBJ1-2
D: -
DNA: TGTGCCAGCAGGATTCAGTCAGGGCATGGCTACACCTTC
CDR3: CASRIQSGHGYTF

V: TRBV6-5
size: -
J: TRBJ1-1
D: TRBD1
DNA: TGTGCCAGCAGTTACTCCTTCAGGGGGAATACTGAAGCTTTCTTT
CDR3: CASSYSFRGNTEAFF

V: TRBV13
size: few
J: TRBJ2-7
D: TRBD2
DNA: TGTGCCAGCAGCCCCCCGGCGAGCGGGGGAGACTACGAGCAGTACTTC
CDR3: CASSPPASGGDYEQYF

V: TRBV25-1
size: once
J: TRBJ2-6
D: -
DNA: TGTGCCAGCAGTCTATCTGGGGCCAACGTCCTGACTTTC
CDR3: CASSLSGANVLTF

V: TRBV15
size: -
J: TRBJ1-5
D: -
DNA: TGTGCCACCAGCCTACAGGGTTTGTCGGTTCAGCCCCAGCATTTT
CDR3: CATSLQGLSVQPQHF

V: TRBV6-4
size: -
J: TRBJ2-5
D: -
DNA: TGTGCCAGCAGTGACTCGACGGGGGGCCCAGAGACCCAGTACTTC
CDR3: CASSDSTGGPETQYF

V: TRBV28
size: -
J: TRBJ2-7
D: TRBD1
DNA: TGTGCCAGCAGCTCCCCGAAATATGGACAGGCGAGCTCCTACGAGCAGTACTTC
CDR3: CASSSPKYGQASSYEQYF

V: TRBV5-1
size: -
J: TRBJ1-2
D: TRBD1
DNA: TGCGCCAGCAGCCTCACAGGGGGCGTTGATGGCTACACCTTC
CDR3: CASSLTGGVDGYTF

V: TRBV5-1
size: -
J: TRBJ1-3
D: TRBD1
DNA: TGCGCCAGCAGCCCGCACCCGACAGGGGTCGCAAACACCATATATTTT
CDR3: CASSPHPTGVANTIYF

V: TRBV3-1/TRBV3-2
size: -
J: TRBJ2-7
D: TRBD2
DNA: TGTGCCAGCAGATTAGCGGGGTCCTACGAGCAGTACTTC
CDR3: CASRLAGSYEQYF

V: TRBV3-1/TRBV3-2
size: -
J: TRBJ1-1
D: TRBD1
DNA: TGTGCCAGCAGCCAATCAGACAGGGCAAGTGGGGAAGCTTTCTTT
CDR3: CASSQSDRASGEAFF

V: TRBV19
size: -
J: TRBJ2-1
D: TRBD2
DNA: TGTGCCACCACTAGCGGGGGGGCCGGGTACAATGAGCAGTTCTTC
CDR3: CATTSGGAGYNEQFF